The 21 T cell receptor beta chains below were found in one sample sequenced in a study of identical twins. TCRdb itself ran the 5' RACE reads through MiXCR, one entry per CDR3 protein. The sample has about 810,000 distinct CDR3 sequences, 12% seen once. These data were also reused for a study on yellow fever vaccine responses in identical twins.

Sequencing input: PBMCs. The receptors here all came from a woman in her late teens or twenties in good health.

This clonotype was seen many times. The rearrangement links TRBV7-6 to TRBJ2-3; tentatively, D is TRBD2 (5 bases). V lost 2 bases and J 0 bases, leaving 9 bases between the germline ends. The CDR3 is 15 residues long. Looked up from germline, CDR1 is SGHVS and CDR2 is FNYEAQ. The DNA of the CDR3 is TGTGCCAGCAGCTTAATGGAGGATAGCACAGATACGCAGTATTTT. This translates into CASSLMEDSTDTQYF.

The V and J genes are TRBV4-1 and TRBJ1-6, with 9 bases aligning to TRBD1. CDR1 MGHRA and CDR2 YSYEKL come from the germline V gene. CDR3 length: 19 amino acids. The V gene end was trimmed by 0 bases and the J gene end by 0 bases; junction bases not matched to a gene: 6. The CDR3, as DNA: TGCGCCAGCAGCCAAGAACCCGGACAGGGGAGCTCCTATAATTCACCCCTCCACTTT. Translating gives CASSQEPGQGSSYNSPLHF.

CDR3 DNA: TGCAGTGCTAGAGCCCGGAGCTCCTATAATTCACCCCTCCACTTT. Protein product: CSARARSSYNSPLHF. The chain carries TRBV20-1 and TRBJ1-6; no firm D call. The CDR3 consists of 15 residues. Germline-derived CDR1 and CDR2 are DFQATT and SNEGSKA (reference sequence). V lost 1 base and J lost 0, with 7 bases in between.

This clonotype has a handful of counts. The chain links TRBV12-3 or TRBV12-4 to TRBJ2-2; 8 bases align to TRBD1. This CDR3 is built from 15 residues. After removal of 3 bases from V and 4 bases from J, the junction contained 4 bases not matched to a gene. The CDR3 loop is CASSFRTGSTGELFF. The CDR3 coding sequence is TGTGCCAGCAGTTTCAGGACAGGGTCCACCGGGGAGCTGTTTTTT.

V and J are TRBV15 and TRBJ2-7; 12 bases are shared with TRBD1. In germline, CDR1 is LNHNV, CDR2 YYDKDF (reference sequence). V was clipped by 4 bases and J by 3 bases; unmatched bases: 19. CDR3 length: 20 amino acids. As DNA, the CDR3 is TGTGCCACCAGCAAGACCCCCGGGACAGGGGGCGATCGGGCCCTCTACGAGCAGTACTTC. Amino acids: CATSKTPGTGGDRALYEQYF.

This clonotype came up a few times. The chain uses TRBV28 and TRBJ1-5; D unresolved. The germline V gene has CDR1 MDHEN and CDR2 SYDVKM. CDR3 length: 15 amino acids. V dropped 5 bases and J dropped 3 bases, with 14 bases sitting between them. The CDR3 DNA reads TGTGCCAGCAGTACCGGGCAAGCCCACAATCAGCCCCAGCATTTT. It encodes CASSTGQAHNQPQHF.

CDR3 coding DNA: TGTGCCACCAGTGATGGGGTGGCGGGACAGGGGGGGAATGAGCAGTTCTTC. Amino acid sequence: CATSDGVAGQGGNEQFF. The rearrangement links TRBV24-1 to TRBJ2-1, with 11 bases aligning to TRBD1. Germline values: CDR1 KGHDR, CDR2 SFDVKD. The ends lost 3 bases at V and 7 bases at J; junction bases unmatched: 10. The CDR3 consists of 17 residues.

This clonotype was seen more than once but under ten times. This chain links TRBV12-3 or TRBV12-4 with TRBJ1-1; possibly TRBD1 for D (5 bases). This CDR3 is built from 16 residues. V shed 3 bases and J shed 1 base, with 15 bases lying between them. In DNA form, the CDR3 reads TGTGCCAGCAGTTTCCAGGGTGCGGCGGCGAACACTGAAGCTTTCTTT. Residues: CASSFQGAAANTEAFF.

J is TRBJ2-7 and V is TRBV10-3, with D possibly being TRBD1 (5 bases). The germline V gene has CDR1 ENHRY and CDR2 SYGVKD. Trimming removed 8 bases from V and 0 bases from J, with 20 bases in between. This CDR3 contains 16 residues. The chain's CDR3 is CAIARTPSYSSYEQYF. CDR3 DNA sequence: TGTGCCATCGCACGGACACCTTCATACAGCTCCTACGAGCAGTACTTC.

This clonotype was detected many times. This sequence joins TRBV10-3 and TRBJ2-1, with D perhaps matching TRBD2 (6 bases). CDR3 size: 13 residues. The V end was cut by 7 bases, the J end by 7 bases, with 14 bases between. Germline-derived CDR1 and CDR2 are ENHRY and SYGVKD. CDR3 coding DNA: TGTGCCATCACGGGCGGGATAACGAATGAGCAGTTCTTC. Protein product: CAITGGITNEQFF.

The chain couples TRBV5-6 to TRBJ2-5, with 8 bases identical to TRBD1. Germline V lookup: CDR1 SGHDT, CDR2 YYEEEE. Unmatched junction bases numbered 7, after V lost 0 bases and J lost 3 bases. The length of the CDR3 is 16 residues. This CDR3 is CASSLAGTGLEETQYF. In nucleotides, the CDR3 is TGTGCCAGCAGCTTGGCCGGGACAGGCTTAGAAGAGACCCAGTACTTC.

The sample holds one count of this clonotype. This clone may be a read error of a much larger clone one base away. This chain links TRBV10-3 with TRBJ2-5; TRBD1 is a possible D gene (5 bases). The CDR3 has 13 amino acids. Per the germline V gene, CDR1 is ENHRY and CDR2 is SYGVKD. CDR3: CAISGGQQETQHF. CDR3 DNA sequence: TGTGCCATCAGTGGTGGACAACAAGAGACCCAGCACTTC.

CDR3 loop: CASSKVPGGAGTGELFF. For the CDR3, the DNA is TGTGCCAGCAGTAAAGTCCCCGGCGGGGCTGGGACCGGGGAGCTGTTTTTT. The rearrangement joins TRBV6-1 to TRBJ2-2; a weak D match, TRBD2 (6 bases). The CDR3 loop spans 17 amino acids. The germline V gene has CDR1 MNHNS and CDR2 SASEGT. V was cut by 5 bases and J by 5 bases, with 21 bases left in between.

The chain has TRBV5-5 and TRBJ2-1; D uncertain. This CDR3 has 16 residues. V lost 4 bases, J lost 0 bases, and 14 bases lay in between. Germline CDR1 SGHKS, CDR2 YYEKEE (reference sequence). The CDR3 sequence: CASSPRTPSSYNEQFF. Here the CDR3 DNA reads TGTGCCAGCAGCCCGCGGACCCCTAGCTCCTACAATGAGCAGTTCTTC.

This chain links TRBV5-1 with TRBJ2-3; TRBD1 or TRBD2 may be the D gene (6 bases each). The germline V gene has CDR1 SGHRS and CDR2 YFSETQ. There are 16 residues in the CDR3. Trimming shortened V by 2 bases and J by 4 bases, and 17 bases separated the two germline ends. This chain's CDR3 is CASSLEPYREADTQYF. CDR3 DNA: TGCGCCAGCAGCTTAGAACCCTACAGGGAGGCAGATACGCAGTATTTT.

The gene calls are TRBV5-1 and TRBJ2-1, with 10 bases lining up with TRBD2. CDR3 length equals 19 residues. CDR1 is SGHRS and CDR2 is YFSETQ in the germline V gene. The junction had 13 bases not matched to a gene; V was cut back by 4 bases and J by 0 bases. As DNA, the CDR3 is TGCGCCAGCAGCCTAAGGTCCAGCGGGGGGGCTGGCTCCTACAATGAGCAGTTCTTC. It encodes CASSLRSSGGAGSYNEQFF.

Ten or more counts support this clonotype. The chain carries TRBV12-3 or TRBV12-4 and TRBJ2-5; TRBD1 agrees at 7 bases. Trimming at V came to 7 bases and at J to 5 bases, leaving 10 bases not matched to a gene. The CDR3 runs to 14 residues. The CDR3 nucleotides read TGTGCCAGCAAGCCGACAGGGCTTGGGGAGACCCAGTACTTC. Amino acid sequence: CASKPTGLGETQYF.

This clonotype has just a few counts. The chain uses TRBV6-1 and TRBJ1-5, with a weak D call TRBD1 (5 bases). Deletions cut 6 bases from V and 5 bases from J, with 14 bases between. The length of the CDR3 is 14 residues. Germline assignment: CDR1 MNHNS and CDR2 SASEGT. The CDR3 DNA sequence: TGTGCCAGCAGACGGGAACGGGGGGATCAGCCCCAGCATTTT. It encodes CASRRERGDQPQHF.

This clonotype was counted between two and nine times. The chain joins TRBV7-3 to TRBJ2-2; the D is unclear. CDR1 is SGHTA, CDR2 FQGTGA, per germline. This CDR3 comprises 14 residues. V dropped 3 bases and J dropped 0 bases, with 5 bases sitting between them. DNA of the CDR3: TGTGCCAGCAGCTTTCAACCGAACACCGGGGAGCTGTTTTTT. It is translated as CASSFQPNTGELFF.

This sequence joins TRBV12-3 or TRBV12-4 and TRBJ2-1; D is unresolved. The ends were cut back, 5 bases at V and 9 bases at J, with 23 bases in the middle. The CDR3 spans 16 residues. The CDR3 DNA reads as TGTGCCAGCAGTCTCACCCTACTACTACGGCGCGGTGAGCAGTTCTTC. Protein: CASSLTLLLRRGEQFF.

This sequence joins TRBV7-9 and TRBJ2-1; 10 bases map to TRBD2. From germline, CDR1 is SEHNR and CDR2 FQNEAQ (reference sequence). The CDR3 totals 15 residues. Germline trimming cut 5 bases from V and 8 bases from J; bases unmatched to any gene: 9. Here the CDR3 DNA reads TGTGCCAGCAGCCATTGGCGGACTAGCGGCGATGAGCAGTTCTTC. Translation gives CASSHWRTSGDEQFF.